This T cell receptor (beta chain) was observed in a study of T cell responses to AZD1222 COVID-19 vaccine. This clone has only one observation. Some clones are missing from TCRdb's copy, which holds only in-frame ones; the method was immunoSEQ multiplex PCR. The top ten clones hold 44% of a sample with more than 95,000 clones, 89% of them seen once. Source: peripheral blood, taken 28 days after the second AZD1222 dose. The source of this sequence is an adult who received the AZD1222 COVID-19 vaccine.

This CDR3 reads CAWTSTGTYEQYF. The CDR3 nucleotides read TGTGCCTGGACTTCTACTGGAACCTACGAGCAGTACTTC. This chain uses TRBV30 with TRBJ2-7; D is uncertain. Per the germline V gene, CDR1 is GTSNPN and CDR2 is SVGIG (reference sequence). This CDR3 has 13 amino acids. V lost 4 bases and J 2 bases, leaving 12 bases between the germline ends.